Reported below is one T cell receptor beta chain. This record comes from a study of T cell changes during pregnancy in multiple sclerosis. Sequenced by immunoSEQ multiplex PCR; TCRdb stores in-frame clones only, minus some. The sample holds more than 80,000 clones, 91% seen once. The J segment lost 11 bases and the V segment lost 6 bases, leaving 14 bases of the junction unmatched. Germline-derived CDR1 and CDR2 are LNHDA and SQIVND (reference sequence). The CDR3 extends over 15 amino acids. The sequence was obtained from a female donor with multiple sclerosis, enrolled in a pregnancy study. This chain connects TRBV19 to TRBJ1-1; 11 bases fit TRBD1. The sequencing here drew on peripheral blood, taken before pregnancy. The CDR3: CASSPSTGTGGAAFF. The DNA of the CDR3 is TGTGCCAGTAGCCCCTCTACCGGGACAGGGGGAGCGGCTTTCTTT. Full variable domain (rest looked up from reference TRBV19 and TRBJ1-1): DGGITQSPKYLFRKEGQNVTLSCEQNLNHDAMYWYRQDPGQGLRLIYYSQIVNDFQKGDIAEGYSVSREKKESFPLTVTSAQKNPTAFYLCASSPSTGTGGAAFFGQGTRLTVV.